Below are 27 T cell receptor beta chains sequenced from a single sample in a study of T cell clonality in common variable immunodeficiency (dated by TCRdb to the mid-2010s). Library preparation used the immunoSEQ multiplex PCR assay. In its TCRdb copy, this immuneACCESS table keeps in-frame sequences only and misses some clones. Where compared with another copy, unresolved V genes explain less than half of these, and the others have no known cause. This sample shows around 47,000 clones, and none of them turns up only once. The ten largest clonotypes hold about 0.66% of the sample. Sequencing used peripheral blood mononuclear cells. These receptor sequences come from a person between 18 and 75 years old in good health.

This clone was observed many times. The read falls 3 residues short of the CDR3 end, and the missing part is taken from the germline J gene. The chain employs TRBV5-6 and TRBJ2-1; 7 bases align to TRBD1. Per the germline V gene, CDR1 is SGHDT and CDR2 is YYEEEE. This CDR3 spans 13 amino acids. Trimming cost V 6 bases and J 7 bases; bases outside gene matches: 7. CDR3 DNA, as far as it was read: TGTGCCAGCACCTCGACAGGGTTTAATGAG. Protein product: CASTSTGFNE. The whole CDR3 protein is CASTSTGFNEQFF.

In this sample, this clone turned up many times. The sequence runs out 3 residues before the end of the CDR3; the remainder is reconstructed from the germline J gene. This chain uses TRBV20-1 with TRBJ1-1; no firm D call. CDR1 is DFQATT and CDR2 is SNEGSKA in the germline V gene (reference sequence). V was shortened by 3 bases and J by 3 bases, with 11 bases between the two germline ends. This CDR3 has 13 residues. The covered CDR3 bases are TGCAGTGCTAGTGCGGGGTCGTACACTGAA. As protein: CSASAGSYTE. From start to end, the CDR3 is CSASAGSYTEAFF.

This clone was counted at least ten times. The sequence runs out 3 residues before the end of the CDR3; the remainder is reconstructed from the germline J gene. The chain uses TRBV12-5 and TRBJ2-7, with TRBD1 identical over 7 bases. Unmatched junction bases numbered 11, after V lost 0 bases and J lost 6 bases. The CDR3 extends over 16 amino acids. CDR1 is LGHNT, CDR2 FRNRAP, per germline. CDR3 DNA, as far as it was read: TGTGCTAGTGGTTTGGTATTAGGGGGCGCGGGCCCCGAG. It specifies CASGLVLGGAGPE. The whole CDR3 protein reads CASGLVLGGAGPEQYF.

This clone occurred many times. Sequencing ends 3 residues short of the CDR3 end; the germline J gene provides the rest. The V call is TRBV5-1, the J call TRBJ1-1, with D possibly TRBD1 on 5 matching bases. V dropped 5 bases and J dropped 5 bases, with 16 bases sitting between them. The germline gives CDR1 SGHRS, CDR2 YFSETQ. The CDR3 has 14 residues. CDR3 DNA, as far as it was read: TGCGCCAGCAGTCTGGCGGGGGGTCGGACTGAA. This sequence encodes CASSLAGGRTE. The full CDR3 sequence reads CASSLAGGRTEAFF.

This clone has ten or more counts. The CDR3 extends 3 residues past the end of the read, so its final part is completed from the germline J gene. The chain joins TRBV4-2 to TRBJ2-1; a weak D match, TRBD2 (6 bases). The V gene's germline CDR1 is LGHNA and CDR2 YNFKEQ. Trimming shortened V by 4 bases and J by 5 bases, and 18 bases separated the two germline ends. The length of the CDR3 is 16 residues. CDR3 sequence: CASSPRTGLRNNEQFF. The DNA read from the CDR3 is TGTGCCAGCAGCCCTCGAACCGGACTAAGAAACAATGAG.

This clone was observed at least ten times. The CDR3 end lies 3 residues beyond the end of the read and is filled in from the germline J gene. The rearrangement uses TRBV2 and TRBJ1-1, with 7 nucleotides matching TRBD1. With 6 bases clipped from V and 4 bases from J, the junction kept 5 bases outside the gene matches. There are 13 residues in the CDR3. Germline V lookup: CDR1 SNHLY, CDR2 FYNNEI. Partial CDR3 DNA: TGTGCCAGCAGAATTTCAGGGGGCACTGAA. It yields the protein CASRISGGTE. The entire CDR3 sequence reads CASRISGGTEAFF. Together with reference TRBV2 and TRBJ1-1, the CDR3 gives the full variable domain: EPEVTQTPSHQVTQMGQEVILRCVPISNHLYFYWYRQILGQKVEFLVSFYNNEISEKSEIFDDQFSVERPDGSNFTLKIRSTKLEDSAMYFCASRISGGTEAFFGQGTRLTVV.

This clone was found many times. The CDR3 end is not reached by the read, which stops 3 residues before it; the germline J gene fills it in. The genes are TRBV6-1 and TRBJ1-4; D ambiguous. The CDR3 extends over 15 amino acids. Germline V gene lookup returns CDR1 MNHNS and CDR2 SASEGT. Trimming removed 0 bases from V and 8 bases from J, with 13 bases in between. CDR3 bases read: TGTGCCAGCAGTGAAGCGCGAGAGGGCTGGGAAAAA. Its protein product is CASSEAREGWEK. The CDR3 in full is CASSEAREGWEKLFF.

This clone has at least ten counts. The read stops 3 residues short of the end of the CDR3; the missing end is completed from the germline J gene. This chain links TRBV7-9 with TRBJ2-1, with TRBD2 as a possible D gene (6 bases). V lost 2 bases to trimming and J lost 5 bases, with 10 bases between them. This CDR3 contains 14 residues. From germline, CDR1 is SEHNR and CDR2 FQNEAQ (reference sequence). The CDR3 DNA, read in part, is TGTGCCAGCAGCTTAACCCTAGCGCACAATGAG. Its protein is CASSLTLAHNE. The whole CDR3 protein reads CASSLTLAHNEQFF.

This clone was seen repeatedly, ten times or more. The read gets to within 3 residues of the CDR3 end, and the germline J gene fills in the rest. The J gene is TRBJ1-1, the V gene TRBV6-1; tentative D call: TRBD1 (5 bases). The CDR3 loop spans 15 amino acids. Germline loops: CDR1 MNHNS, CDR2 SASEGT. Trimming took off 2 bases at V and 1 base at J, with 11 bases between the two ends. The DNA read from the CDR3 is TGTGCCAGCAGTGAATTCACCCAGGGGAACACTGAA. This codes for CASSEFTQGNTE. The full CDR3 protein is CASSEFTQGNTEAFF.

This clone was seen at least ten times. The CDR3 protein is CASSLLPGLEETQYF. Incomplete CDR3 DNA: TGTGCCAGCAGCTTACTACCGGGACTCGAAGAGACC. This sequence joins TRBV7-2 and TRBJ2-5, with TRBD2 as a possible D gene (6 bases). The read ends 3 residues before the CDR3 terminus; that terminus is restored from the germline J gene. CDR3 size: 15 residues. V lost 2 bases, J lost 3 bases, and 13 bases lay in between. Germline-derived CDR1 and CDR2 are SGHTA and FQGNSA.

This clone was recorded many times. The read halts 3 residues ahead of the CDR3 end, with the missing end drawn from the germline J gene. The chain joins TRBV10-3 to TRBJ1-2; possibly TRBD1 for D (6 bases). This CDR3 has 12 residues. The germline V and J ends were trimmed by 4 bases and 6 bases, with 9 bases remaining between them. The germline gives CDR1 ENHRY, CDR2 SYGVKD. Partial CDR3 DNA: TGTGCCATCAGTGTAGGGGGTGATGGC. Its protein is CAISVGGDG. The full CDR3 protein is CAISVGGDGYTF.

The table lists this clone with many counts. The read halts 3 residues ahead of the CDR3 end, with the missing end drawn from the germline J gene. This sequence joins TRBV2 and TRBJ2-7; D might be TRBD1 (7 bases). Looked up from germline, CDR1 is SNHLY and CDR2 is FYNNEI. Trimming cost V 9 bases and J 5 bases, with 23 bases left between them. CDR3 length equals 15 residues. The CDR3 sequence: CAREVVAGQKNEQYF. The CDR3 bases that were read are TGTGCCAGGGAGGTCGTTGCGGGACAGAAGAACGAG. Looking up the rest from reference TRBV2 and TRBJ2-7 gives the full variable domain: EPEVTQTPSHQVTQMGQEVILRCVPISNHLYFYWYRQILGQKVEFLVSFYNNEISEKSEIFDDQFSVERPDGSNFTLKIRSTKLEDSAMYFCAREVVAGQKNEQYFGPGTRLTVT.

On this clone itself: From the germline J gene comes the end of the CDR3, since the read stops 3 residues before it. The V gene is TRBV2, the J gene TRBJ1-1, with a tentative D call TRBD1 (5 bases). CDR3 length: 13 amino acids. Germline CDR1 SNHLY, CDR2 FYNNEI. The CDR3: CASSETQGGKAFF. The covered CDR3 bases are TGTGCCAGCAGTGAAACCCAGGGAGGGAAA.

Many counts were recorded for this clone. The read finishes 3 residues shy of the CDR3 end, and the germline J gene is used to complete it. The chain recombines TRBV20-1 with TRBJ1-6; D is uncertain. The CDR3 has 15 amino acids. From germline, CDR1 is DFQATT and CDR2 SNEGSKA (reference sequence). Trimming took off 1 base at V and 9 bases at J, with 16 bases between the two ends. CDR3 in amino acids: CSARVASLRGSPLHF. The part of the CDR3 DNA that was read is TGCAGTGCTAGAGTTGCCTCCCTACGGGGTTCACCC.

This clone has a count of ten or more. The read comes to an end 3 residues before the CDR3 does, leaving the germline J gene to fill in the end. The chain is built from TRBV5-1 and TRBJ2-1; TRBD2 might be the D (5 bases). The CDR3 contains 20 residues. Germline CDR1 and CDR2: SGHRS and YFSETQ. Trimming stripped 4 bases from V and 0 bases from J, with 26 bases between. Here the CDR3 reads CASSQPSLLATESSYNEQFF. The sequenced CDR3 bases are TGCGCCAGCAGCCAACCTTCCCTCTTAGCGACGGAGAGCTCCTACAATGAG.

The sample holds many counts of this clone. The read finishes 3 residues shy of the CDR3 end, and the germline J gene is used to complete it. The chain joins TRBV19 to TRBJ1-1; 7 bases map to TRBD1. Germline-derived CDR1 and CDR2 are LNHDA and SQIVND (reference sequence). With V trimmed by 4 bases and J by 3 bases, 5 bases remained unmatched. The length of the CDR3 is 14 residues. The CDR3 spells CASSTWDSYTEAFF. The DNA read from the CDR3 is TGTGCCAGTAGTACCTGGGACAGCTACACTGAA.

Details on this clone: The observed sequence ends 3 residues before the CDR3 terminus, with the missing tail filled in from the germline J gene. The gene calls are TRBV11-3 and TRBJ2-5, with D tentatively TRBD2 (6 bases). CDR1 and CDR2 (germline): SGHNT, YENEEA. V dropped 5 bases and J dropped 5 bases, with 15 bases sitting between them. The CDR3 is 14 amino acids. The CDR3 is CASSLGRGSETQYF. Partial CDR3 DNA: TGTGCCAGCAGCCTCGGACGGGGGTCGGAGACC.

Many counts were recorded for this clone. The read terminates 3 residues ahead of where the CDR3 ends, so the germline J gene completes it. V and J are TRBV10-2 and TRBJ2-7; D remains ambiguous. Trimming took 4 bases from V and 0 from J, leaving 7 bases between them. Germline assignment: CDR1 WSHSY and CDR2 SAAADI. The CDR3 contains 13 residues. CDR3 DNA, as far as it was read: TGCGCCAGCAGTGCTAGGCCCTCCTACGAG. Translated, it gives CASSARPSYE. The CDR3 as a whole reads CASSARPSYEQYF.

This clone has ten or more counts. The limits of the CDR3 on the DNA are not certain, so only TCRdb's listed CDR3 is given. The V call is TRBV5-6, the J call TRBJ2-1; the table's D gene call, TRBD1, was not cross checked with the DNA. Per the germline V gene, CDR1 is SGHDT and CDR2 is YYEEEE. The CDR3 spans 14 residues, counting both ends. The CDR3 loop reads CASSLFWQYNEQFF.

This clone was seen ten or more times. The missing CDR3 end, 3 residues past where the read stops, is filled in from the germline J gene. The J gene is TRBJ2-4, the V gene TRBV23-1, with a tentative D call TRBD1 (5 bases). TRBV23-1 is marked as an open reading frame, function uncertain. There are 17 residues in the CDR3. CDR3 protein: CASSQNEGQGEVWVQYF. Incomplete CDR3 DNA: TGCGCCAGCAGTCAAAATGAAGGGCAGGGTGAAGTATGGGTT.

This clone came up many times. Read data end 3 residues before the CDR3 end; the end is taken from the germline J gene. The chain has TRBV20-1 and TRBJ2-6; 12 positions match TRBD1. The CDR3 sequence is 18 residues long. CDR1 is DFQATT, CDR2 SNEGSKA, per germline (reference sequence). V was pared by 6 bases and J by 4 bases, with 13 bases of the junction left unmatched. CDR3 in amino acids: CSAKGDRGPRSGANVLTF. CDR3 DNA, as far as it was read: TGCAGTGCGAAAGGGGACAGGGGGCCCCGGTCGGGGGCCAACGTC.

This clone was detected ten times or more. Read data end 3 residues before the CDR3 end; the end is taken from the germline J gene. V usage is TRBV5-4 and J usage is TRBJ2-7; D possibly corresponds to TRBD1 (6 bases). Trimming stripped 5 bases from V and 3 bases from J, with 15 bases between. Germline loops: CDR1 SGHNT, CDR2 YYREEE (reference sequence). The CDR3 spans 14 residues. This chain's CDR3 is CASRFQGNRYEQYF. The CDR3 DNA, read in part, is TGTGCCAGCAGATTTCAGGGGAACCGCTACGAG.

This clone was counted at least ten times. The read ends 3 residues before the CDR3 terminus; that terminus is restored from the germline J gene. The rearrangement links TRBV4-1 to TRBJ1-5; D is possibly TRBD1 (6 bases). Germline V gene sequence: CDR1 MGHRA, CDR2 YSYEKL. Trimming left V 1 base short and J 0 bases short, with 16 bases between. The CDR3 covers 18 residues. The CDR3 protein is CASSQAPRTAYSNQPQHF. CDR3 bases read: TGCGCCAGCAGCCAAGCCCCCCGGACAGCCTATAGCAATCAGCCC.

This clone was counted many times. From the germline J gene comes the end of the CDR3, since the read stops 3 residues before it. The V gene is TRBV11-1, the J gene TRBJ2-7, with 8 positions matching TRBD1. The CDR3 consists of 13 residues. Germline lookup yields CDR1 SGHAT and CDR2 FQDESV (reference sequence). Losses at the gene ends were 8 bases for V and 3 bases for J; bases not matched to a gene: 6. The CDR3 loop reads CASGLDRVYEQYF. The sequenced CDR3 bases are TGTGCCAGCGGCCTGGACAGGGTCTACGAG.

This clone was observed at least ten times. The read comes to an end 3 residues before the CDR3 does, leaving the germline J gene to fill in the end. The rearrangement links TRBV27 to TRBJ2-2; TRBD1 might be the D (6 bases). The germline V and J ends were trimmed by 2 bases and 0 bases, with 10 bases remaining between them. Germline V gene lookup returns CDR1 MNHEY and CDR2 SMNVEV (reference sequence). This CDR3 comprises 16 residues. The part of the CDR3 DNA that was read is TGTGCCAGCAGTTTACGCAGGGGACCGAACACCGGGGAG. It encodes CASSLRRGPNTGE. Given in full, the CDR3 is CASSLRRGPNTGELFF.

This clone was counted ten times or more. The DNA ends 3 residues before the CDR3 does, and the rest of the CDR3 is filled in from the germline J gene. The chain recombines TRBV20-1 with TRBJ1-1; a possible D gene is TRBD1 (5 bases). Germline V CDR1 and CDR2: DFQATT, SNEGSKA (reference sequence). The CDR3 totals 14 residues. With 6 bases removed from V and 2 bases from J, the gap between germline ends came to 16 bases. The sequenced part of the CDR3 DNA is TGCAGTGCCCCCGTGTCCGGGGGAAACACTGAA. Its translation is CSAPVSGGNTE. The whole CDR3 protein is CSAPVSGGNTEAFF.

This clone was seen many times. The read ends 3 residues shy of where the CDR3 ends; the end is completed using the germline J gene. V usage is TRBV5-4 and J usage is TRBJ1-1; 7 bases line up with TRBD1. CDR3 length equals 14 residues. The J segment lost 0 bases and the V segment lost 2 bases, leaving 1 base of the junction unmatched. Germline CDR1 and CDR2: SGHNT and YYREEE (reference sequence). CDR3 DNA, as far as it was read: TGTGCCAGCAGCTTAGGGGGCCTGAACACTGAA. Its protein is CASSLGGLNTE. The entire CDR3 sequence reads CASSLGGLNTEAFF.